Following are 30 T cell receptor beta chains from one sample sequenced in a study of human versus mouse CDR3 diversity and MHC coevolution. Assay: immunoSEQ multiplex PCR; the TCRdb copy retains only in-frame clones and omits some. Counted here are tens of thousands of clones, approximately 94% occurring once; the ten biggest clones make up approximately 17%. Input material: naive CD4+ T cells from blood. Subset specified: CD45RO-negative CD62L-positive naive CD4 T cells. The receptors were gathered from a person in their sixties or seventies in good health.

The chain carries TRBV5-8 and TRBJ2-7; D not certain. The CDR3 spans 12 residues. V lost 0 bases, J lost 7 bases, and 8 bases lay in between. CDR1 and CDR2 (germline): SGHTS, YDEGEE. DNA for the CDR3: TGTGCCAGCAGCTTGGACTTGAGGGAGCAGTACTTC. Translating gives CASSLDLREQYF.

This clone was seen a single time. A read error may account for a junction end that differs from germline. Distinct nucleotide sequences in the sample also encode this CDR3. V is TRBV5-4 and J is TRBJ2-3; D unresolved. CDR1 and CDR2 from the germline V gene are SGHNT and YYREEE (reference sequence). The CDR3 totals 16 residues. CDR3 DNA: TGTGCCAGCAGCCCCGGTGTCCGGCGGAGCACGGATACGCAGTATTTT. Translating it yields CASSPGVRRSTDTQYF.

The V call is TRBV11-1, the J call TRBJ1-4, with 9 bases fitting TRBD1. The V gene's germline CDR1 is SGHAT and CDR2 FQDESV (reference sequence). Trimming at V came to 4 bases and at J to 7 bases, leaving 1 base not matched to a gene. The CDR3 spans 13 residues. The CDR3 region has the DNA TGTGCCAGCAGCTCGGACAGGGGTGAAAAACTGTTTTTT. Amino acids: CASSSDRGEKLFF.

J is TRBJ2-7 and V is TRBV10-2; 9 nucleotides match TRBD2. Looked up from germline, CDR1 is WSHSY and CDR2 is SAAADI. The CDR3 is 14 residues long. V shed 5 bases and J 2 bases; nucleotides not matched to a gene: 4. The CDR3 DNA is TGCGCCAGCAGTAGGACTAGCGCCGCCTACGAGCAGTACTTC. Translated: CASSRTSAAYEQYF.

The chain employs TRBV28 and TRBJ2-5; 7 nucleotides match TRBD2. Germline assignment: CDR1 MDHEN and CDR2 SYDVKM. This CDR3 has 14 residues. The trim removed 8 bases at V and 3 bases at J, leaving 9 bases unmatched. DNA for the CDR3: TGTGCCAGCTCCCTCCTGGGAGGGGAAGAGACCCAGTACTTC. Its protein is CASSLLGGEETQYF.

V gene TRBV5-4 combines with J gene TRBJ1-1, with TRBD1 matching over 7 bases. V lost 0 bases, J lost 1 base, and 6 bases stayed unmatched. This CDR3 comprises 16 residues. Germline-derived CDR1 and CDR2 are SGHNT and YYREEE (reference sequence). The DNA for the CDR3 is TGTGCCAGCAGCTTGGCGCAGGGGGGAAGGAACACTGAAGCTTTCTTT. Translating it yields CASSLAQGGRNTEAFF.

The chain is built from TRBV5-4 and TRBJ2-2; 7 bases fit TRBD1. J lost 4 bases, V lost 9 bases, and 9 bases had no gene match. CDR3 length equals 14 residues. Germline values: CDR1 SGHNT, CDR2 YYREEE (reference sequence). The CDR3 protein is CAIRQGGGTGELFF. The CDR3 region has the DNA TGTGCCATCCGACAGGGCGGAGGCACCGGGGAGCTGTTTTTT.

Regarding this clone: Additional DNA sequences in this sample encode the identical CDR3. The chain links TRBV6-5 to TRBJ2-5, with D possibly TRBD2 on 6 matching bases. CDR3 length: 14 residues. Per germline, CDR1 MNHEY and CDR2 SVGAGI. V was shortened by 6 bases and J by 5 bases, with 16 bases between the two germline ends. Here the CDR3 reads CASSSLFGGETQYF. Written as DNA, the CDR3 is TGTGCCAGCAGCTCCCTATTTGGAGGGGAGACCCAGTACTTC.

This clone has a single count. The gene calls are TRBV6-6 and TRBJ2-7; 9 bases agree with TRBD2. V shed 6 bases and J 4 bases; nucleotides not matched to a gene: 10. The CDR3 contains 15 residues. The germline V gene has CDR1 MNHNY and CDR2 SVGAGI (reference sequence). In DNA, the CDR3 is TGTGCCAGCAGCTACGAGGCGGGAGGGCCGTACGAGCAGTACTTC. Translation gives CASSYEAGGPYEQYF.

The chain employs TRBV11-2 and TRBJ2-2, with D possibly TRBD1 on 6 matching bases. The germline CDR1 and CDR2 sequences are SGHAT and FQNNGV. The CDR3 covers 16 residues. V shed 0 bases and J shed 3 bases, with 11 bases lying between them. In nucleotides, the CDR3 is TGTGCCAGCAGCTTAGAGGTGACAGGATACACCGGGGAGCTGTTTTTT. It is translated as CASSLEVTGYTGELFF.

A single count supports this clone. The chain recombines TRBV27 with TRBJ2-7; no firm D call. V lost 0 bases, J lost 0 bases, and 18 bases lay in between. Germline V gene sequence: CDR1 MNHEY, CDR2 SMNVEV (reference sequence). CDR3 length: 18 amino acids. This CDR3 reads CASSLSSLFAPYSYEQYF. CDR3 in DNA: TGTGCCAGCAGTTTATCGTCCCTCTTTGCGCCCTACTCCTACGAGCAGTACTTC.

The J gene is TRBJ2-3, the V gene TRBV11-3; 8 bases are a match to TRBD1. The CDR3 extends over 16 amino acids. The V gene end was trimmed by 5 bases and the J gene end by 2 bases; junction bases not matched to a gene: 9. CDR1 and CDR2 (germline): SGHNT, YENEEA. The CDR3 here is CASSPKRQGYTDTQYF. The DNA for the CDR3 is TGTGCCAGCAGCCCTAAACGACAGGGGTACACAGATACGCAGTATTTT.

The CDR3 region is CASNGQGIHNEQFF. For the CDR3, the DNA is TGTGCCAGCAACGGGCAGGGCATCCACAATGAGCAGTTCTTC. This chain connects TRBV6-5 to TRBJ2-1, with a weak D call TRBD1 (5 bases). This CDR3 has 14 amino acids. The V end was cut by 7 bases, the J end by 5 bases, with 15 bases between. Germline assignment: CDR1 MNHEY and CDR2 SVGAGI.

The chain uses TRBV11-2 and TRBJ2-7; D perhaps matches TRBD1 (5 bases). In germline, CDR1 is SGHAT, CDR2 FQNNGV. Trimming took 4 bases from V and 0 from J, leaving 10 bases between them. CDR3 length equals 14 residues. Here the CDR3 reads CASSSETDSYEQYF. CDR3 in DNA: TGTGCCAGCAGCTCAGAGACAGACTCCTACGAGCAGTACTTC.

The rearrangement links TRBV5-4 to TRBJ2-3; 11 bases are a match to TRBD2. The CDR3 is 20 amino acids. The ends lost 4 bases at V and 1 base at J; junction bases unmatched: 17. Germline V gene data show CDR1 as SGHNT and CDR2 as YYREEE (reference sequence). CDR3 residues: CASSDRLAGNLLWGTDTQYF. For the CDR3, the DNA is TGTGCCAGCAGCGACAGACTAGCGGGAAACCTCCTTTGGGGCACAGATACGCAGTATTTT.

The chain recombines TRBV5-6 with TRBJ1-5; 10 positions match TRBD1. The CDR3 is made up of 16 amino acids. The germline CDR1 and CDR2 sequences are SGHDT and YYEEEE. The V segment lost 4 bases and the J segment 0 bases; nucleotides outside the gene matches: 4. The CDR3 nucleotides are TGTGCCAGCAGCGCCGGGACAGGGGATAGCAATCAGCCCCAGCATTTT. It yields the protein CASSAGTGDSNQPQHF.

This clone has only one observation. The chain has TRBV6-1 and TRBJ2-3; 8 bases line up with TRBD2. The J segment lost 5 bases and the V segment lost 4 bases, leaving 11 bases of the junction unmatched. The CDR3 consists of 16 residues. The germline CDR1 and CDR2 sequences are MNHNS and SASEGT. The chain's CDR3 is CASSGMAGGMIDTQYF. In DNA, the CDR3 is TGTGCCAGCAGTGGAATGGCGGGAGGAATGATAGATACGCAGTATTTT.

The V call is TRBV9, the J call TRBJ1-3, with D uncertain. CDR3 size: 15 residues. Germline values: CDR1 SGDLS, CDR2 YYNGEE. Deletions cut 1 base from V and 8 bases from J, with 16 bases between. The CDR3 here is CASSVNVAGADTIYF. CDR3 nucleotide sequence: TGTGCCAGCAGCGTAAACGTAGCGGGTGCAGACACCATATATTTT.

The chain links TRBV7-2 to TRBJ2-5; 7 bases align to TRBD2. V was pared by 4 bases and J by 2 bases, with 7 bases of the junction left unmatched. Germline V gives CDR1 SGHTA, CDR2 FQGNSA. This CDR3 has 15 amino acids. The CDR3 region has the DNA TGTGCCAGCAGCTCGGCCGGGACTACTCAAGAGACCCAGTACTTC. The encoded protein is CASSSAGTTQETQYF.

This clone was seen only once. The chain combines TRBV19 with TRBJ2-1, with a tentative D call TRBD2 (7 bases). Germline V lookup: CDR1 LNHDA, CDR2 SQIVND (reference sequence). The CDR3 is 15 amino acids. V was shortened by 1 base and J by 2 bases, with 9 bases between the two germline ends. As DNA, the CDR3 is TGTGCCAGTAGTATAGGCGGGGGCACCTACAATGAGCAGTTCTTC. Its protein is CASSIGGGTYNEQFF.

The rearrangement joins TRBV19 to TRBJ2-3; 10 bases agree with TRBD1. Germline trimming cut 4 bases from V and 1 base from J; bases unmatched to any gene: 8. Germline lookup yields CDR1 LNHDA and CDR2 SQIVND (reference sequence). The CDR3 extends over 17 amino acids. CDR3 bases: TGTGCCAGTAGTAAGCCTCCCGGGACAGGGGGCACAGATACGCAGTATTTT. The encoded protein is CASSKPPGTGGTDTQYF.

The CDR3 coding sequence is TGTGCCAGCAGCTCCCCGACAGTCTCCAATGAGCAGTTCTTC. Amino acids: CASSSPTVSNEQFF. This chain joins TRBV7-3 and TRBJ2-1; D is perhaps TRBD1 (5 bases). The CDR3 has 14 amino acids. Germline V CDR1 and CDR2: SGHTA, FQGTGA. Trimming took 4 bases from V and 6 from J, leaving 13 bases between them.

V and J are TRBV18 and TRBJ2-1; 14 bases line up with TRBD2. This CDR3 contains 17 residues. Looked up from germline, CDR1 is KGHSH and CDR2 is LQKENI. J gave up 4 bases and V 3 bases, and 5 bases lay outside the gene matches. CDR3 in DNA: TGTGCCAGCTCACCCGGGACTAGCGGGAGACTATACAATGAGCAGTTCTTC. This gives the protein CASSPGTSGRLYNEQFF. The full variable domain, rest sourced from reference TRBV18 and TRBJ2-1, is NAGVMQNPRHLVRRRGQEARLRCSPMKGHSHVYWYRQLPEEGLKFMVYLQKENIIDESGMPKERFSAEFPKEGPSILRIQQVVRGDSAAYFCASSPGTSGRLYNEQFFGPGTRLTVL.

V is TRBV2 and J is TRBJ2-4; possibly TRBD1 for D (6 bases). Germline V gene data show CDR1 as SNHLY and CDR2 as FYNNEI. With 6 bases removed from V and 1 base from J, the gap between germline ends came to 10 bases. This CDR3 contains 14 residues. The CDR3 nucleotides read TGTGCCAGCAGGGGCCAGGGGGCCAAAAACATTCAGTACTTC. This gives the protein CASRGQGAKNIQYF.

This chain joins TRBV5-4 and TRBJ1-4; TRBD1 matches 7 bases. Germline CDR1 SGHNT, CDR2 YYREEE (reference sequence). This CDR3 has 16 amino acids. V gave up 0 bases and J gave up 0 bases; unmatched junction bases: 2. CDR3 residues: CASSLGQGATNEKLFF. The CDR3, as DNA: TGTGCCAGCAGCTTGGGACAGGGCGCAACTAATGAAAAACTGTTTTTT.

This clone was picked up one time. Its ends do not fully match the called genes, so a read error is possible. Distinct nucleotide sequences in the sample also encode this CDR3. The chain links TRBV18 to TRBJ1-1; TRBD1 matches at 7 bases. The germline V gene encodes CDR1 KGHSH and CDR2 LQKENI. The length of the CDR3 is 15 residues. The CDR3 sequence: CASSPQGQSNTEAFF. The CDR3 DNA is TGTGCCAGCTCGCCACAGGGACAGTCGAACACTGAAGCTTTCTTT. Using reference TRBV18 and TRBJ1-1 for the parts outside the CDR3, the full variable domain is NAGVMQNPRHLVRRRGQEARLRCSPMKGHSHVYWYRQLPEEGLKFMVYLQKENIIDESGMPKERFSAEFPKEGPSILRIQQVVRGDSAAYFCASSPQGQSNTEAFFGQGTRLTVV.

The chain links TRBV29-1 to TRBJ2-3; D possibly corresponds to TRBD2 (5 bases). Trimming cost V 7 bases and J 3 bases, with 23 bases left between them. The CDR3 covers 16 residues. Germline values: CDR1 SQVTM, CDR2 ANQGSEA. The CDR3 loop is CSAESARGYGTDTQYF. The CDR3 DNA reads TGCAGCGCCGAATCGGCCCGAGGGTATGGTACAGATACGCAGTATTTT.

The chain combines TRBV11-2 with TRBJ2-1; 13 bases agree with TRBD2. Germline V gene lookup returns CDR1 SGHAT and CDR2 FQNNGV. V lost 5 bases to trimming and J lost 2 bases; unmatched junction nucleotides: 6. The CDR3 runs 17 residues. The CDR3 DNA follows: TGTGCCAGCAGCCCTAGACTAGCGGGAGGTACCTACAATGAGCAGTTCTTC. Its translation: CASSPRLAGGTYNEQFF.

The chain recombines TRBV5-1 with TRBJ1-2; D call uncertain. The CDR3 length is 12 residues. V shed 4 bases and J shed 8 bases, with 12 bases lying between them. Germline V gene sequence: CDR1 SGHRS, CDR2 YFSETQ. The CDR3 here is CASSPEMKGYTF. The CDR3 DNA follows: TGCGCCAGCAGCCCAGAAATGAAGGGCTACACCTTC.

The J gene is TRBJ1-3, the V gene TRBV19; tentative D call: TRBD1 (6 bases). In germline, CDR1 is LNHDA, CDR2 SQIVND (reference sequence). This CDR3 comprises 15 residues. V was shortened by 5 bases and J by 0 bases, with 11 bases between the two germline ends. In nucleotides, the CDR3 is TGTGCCAGTAGTCCCACAGGGATCTCTGGAAACACCATATATTTT. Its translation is CASSPTGISGNTIYF.